The 23 T cell receptor beta chains presented below share a single source sample, sequenced in a study of T cells in Graves' hyperthyroidism and ophthalmopathy. Template material for amplifying TCR beta CDR3 regions consisted of RNA transcripts. The HTBI primer set was used in a first-round RT-PCR of the TCR CDR3. TCRdb processed the multiplex PCR reads anew with MiXCR; each CDR3 protein has one entry. The sample has about 710,000 distinct CDR3 sequences, about 15% seen once. Material for sequencing was blood. The receptor set was obtained from a man younger than 35 with Graves' hyperthyroidism.

Regarding this clonotype: Since a much larger clone is just one base distant, this may be a read error. The gene calls are TRBV27 and TRBJ1-1; D perhaps matches TRBD1 (5 bases). Germline CDR1 MNHEY, CDR2 SMNVEV (reference sequence). The CDR3 has 15 amino acids. The CDR3: CAGSLAAGLNTEAFF. The CDR3 coding sequence is TGTGCCGGCAGTTTGGCCGCGGGGCTGAACACTGAAGCTTTCTTT.

This clonotype was seen at least ten times. The V and J genes are TRBV28 and TRBJ2-7; D possibly corresponds to TRBD1 (6 bases). Germline CDR1 reads MDHEN; CDR2 reads SYDVKM. The CDR3 length is 16 residues. V was cut by 4 bases and J by 3 bases, with 19 bases left in between. CDR3 amino acids: CASSYSQGWGDYEQYF. The CDR3 DNA follows: TGTGCCAGCAGTTATTCACAGGGCTGGGGAGACTACGAGCAGTACTTC. Filled out from reference TRBV28 and TRBJ2-7, the complete variable domain reads DVKVTQSSRYLVKRTGEKVFLECVQDMDHENMFWYRQDPGLGLRLIYFSYDVKMKEKGDIPEGYSVSREKKERFSLILESASTNQTSMYLCASSYSQGWGDYEQYFGPGTRLTVT.

This clonotype showed up just a few times. At one end the junction does not follow the germline gene, possibly because of a read error. V usage is TRBV7-2 and J usage is TRBJ2-5; D remains unclear. CDR1 and CDR2 (germline): SGHTA, FQGNSA. The CDR3 has 13 residues. CDR3 sequence reads: CASNLDQGRTEYF. The CDR3 DNA sequence: TGTGCCAGCAACTTAGATCAAGGCAGGACCGAGTACTTC.

This clonotype was seen at least ten times. The genes are TRBV2 and TRBJ2-1; 8 bases agree with TRBD2. The CDR3 extends over 13 amino acids. The germline V gene encodes CDR1 SNHLY and CDR2 FYNNEI. V was pared by 6 bases and J by 9 bases, with 7 bases of the junction left unmatched. CDR3: CASSMGLVVEQFF. The CDR3, as DNA: TGTGCCAGCAGCATGGGACTAGTAGTTGAGCAGTTCTTC.

Notes on this clonotype: Relative to the germline gene, one junction end is altered; a read error may explain this. The gene calls are TRBV15 and TRBJ1-2, with D tentatively TRBD1 (6 bases). CDR1 and CDR2 (germline): LNHNV, YYDKDF (reference sequence). The CDR3 runs 13 residues. The CDR3 loop is CATSTWTAYGHTF. In DNA form, the CDR3 reads TGTGCCACCAGCACCTGGACAGCTTATGGCCACACCTTC. The full variable domain, completed using reference TRBV15 and TRBJ1-2, is DAMVIQNPRYQVTQFGKPVTLSCSQTLNHNVMYWYQQKSSQAPKLLFHYYDKDFNNEADTPDNFQSRRPNTSFCFLDIRSPGLGDTAMYLCATSTWTAYGHTFGSGTRLTVV.

The CDR3 DNA follows: TGTGCCAGCAGCTCCTCCAAAGGTGCAACTAATGAAAAACTGTTTTTT. Translated: CASSSSKGATNEKLFF. This chain links TRBV13 with TRBJ1-4; D ambiguous. V was shortened by 4 bases and J by 0 bases, with 12 bases between the two germline ends. The CDR3 length is 16 residues. Germline assignment: CDR1 PRHDT and CDR2 FYEKMQ (reference sequence). Full variable domain (remainder filled in from reference TRBV13 and TRBJ1-4): AAGVIQSPRHLIKEKRETATLKCYPIPRHDTVYWYQQGPGQDPQFLISFYEKMQSDKGSIPDRFSAQQFSDYHSELNMSSLELGDSALYFCASSSSKGATNEKLFFGSGTQLSVL.

This clonotype occurred a few times. The V call is TRBV19, the J call TRBJ1-5; a possible D gene is TRBD1 (6 bases). This CDR3 has 15 amino acids. Germline CDR1 is LNHDA and CDR2 is SQIVND (reference sequence). V lost 11 bases and J lost 0, with 17 bases in between. The CDR3 bases are TGTGCCTCCATCTCAGGGACATATAGCAATCAGCCCCAGCATTTT. Protein product: CASISGTYSNQPQHF.

In its sample, this clonotype was seen a few times. The V and J genes are TRBV27 and TRBJ2-1; 14 positions match TRBD2. The CDR3 totals 19 residues. V gave up 3 bases and J gave up 0 bases; unmatched junction bases: 7. CDR1 and CDR2 from the germline V gene are MNHEY and SMNVEV (reference sequence). CDR3 bases: TGTGCCAGCAGTTTGATGCGGACTAGCGGGAGGTACTCCTACAATGAGCAGTTCTTC. Amino acid sequence: CASSLMRTSGRYSYNEQFF.

The chain recombines TRBV10-3 with TRBJ2-1; D might be TRBD1 or TRBD2, each matching 5 bases. V shed 3 bases and J shed 7 bases, with 16 bases lying between them. This CDR3 has 15 residues. CDR1 and CDR2 from the germline V gene are ENHRY and SYGVKD. The CDR3, as DNA: TGTGCCATCAGTGATCGTGGGGACCTTGGGAATGAGCAGTTCTTC. As protein: CAISDRGDLGNEQFF.

This clonotype was picked up many times. The rearrangement links TRBV18 to TRBJ2-7; D unresolved. Germline assignment: CDR1 KGHSH and CDR2 LQKENI. V lost 2 bases and J 3 bases, leaving 11 bases between the germline ends. The CDR3 length is 14 residues. The CDR3 sequence is CASSPSLEFYEQYF. The CDR3 nucleotides are TGTGCCAGCTCACCATCCCTGGAATTCTACGAGCAGTACTTC.

This clonotype was found a few times. The chain couples TRBV14 to TRBJ1-2, with a weak D call TRBD1 (5 bases). This CDR3 has 16 amino acids. V gave up 1 base and J gave up 4 bases, with 16 bases separating them. Germline V gives CDR1 SGHDN, CDR2 FVKESK. DNA for the CDR3: TGTGCCAGCAGCCAAGTCCCAGGGTCCGACTTCTATGGCTACACCTTC. It translates to CASSQVPGSDFYGYTF. The full variable domain, completed using reference TRBV14 and TRBJ1-2, is EAGVTQFPSHSVIEKGQTVTLRCDPISGHDNLYWYRRVMGKEIKFLLHFVKESKQDESGMPNNRFLAERTGGTYSTLKVQPAELEDSGVYFCASSQVPGSDFYGYTFGSGTRLTVV.

There are many counts of this clonotype. This chain connects TRBV11-3 to TRBJ2-1; 9 bases map to TRBD2. Germline CDR1 and CDR2: SGHNT and YENEEA. The CDR3 runs to 15 residues. With V trimmed by 4 bases and J by 9 bases, 10 bases remained unmatched. The CDR3 DNA sequence: TGTGCCAGCAGCTCAGGGCCAGCGGGAGGAATTGAGCAGTTCTTC. Its translation: CASSSGPAGGIEQFF.

This clonotype was seen repeatedly, ten times or more. This chain links TRBV19 with TRBJ1-1; D is ambiguous. V was shortened by 8 bases and J by 5 bases, with 9 bases between the two germline ends. Germline V gene sequence: CDR1 LNHDA, CDR2 SQIVND (reference sequence). The CDR3 runs 11 residues. Written as DNA, the CDR3 is TGTGCCAGTCAACATTCAACTGAAGCTTTCTTT. Its protein product is CASQHSTEAFF.

This clonotype occurred many times. The chain combines TRBV20-1 with TRBJ2-1, with TRBD2 matching over 7 bases. V shed 6 bases, J shed 9 bases, and the junction held 11 bases outside the gene matches. The germline gives CDR1 DFQATT, CDR2 SNEGSKA (reference sequence). The CDR3 contains 13 residues. The CDR3 nucleotides read TGCAGTGCCCGAGAGGTGGGGAGGGGTGAGCAGTTCTTC. Protein: CSAREVGRGEQFF.

Ten or more counts support this clonotype. The J gene is TRBJ2-7, the V gene TRBV28; D is unresolved. Germline V gene data show CDR1 as MDHEN and CDR2 as SYDVKM. This CDR3 spans 13 amino acids. V lost 5 bases, J lost 1 base, and 9 bases lay in between. The CDR3 DNA reads as TGTGCCAGCAGTGATGACGGATCCTACGAGCAGTACTTC. Protein sequence: CASSDDGSYEQYF.

This clonotype has a handful of counts. CDR3 DNA: TGTGCCAGCAGTGGAGGCCCCGTTCGGATTATGAACACTGAAGCTTTCTTT. Protein sequence: CASSGGPVRIMNTEAFF. The chain uses TRBV2 and TRBJ1-1; no clear D. The germline gives CDR1 SNHLY, CDR2 FYNNEI. CDR3 length: 17 residues. V was clipped by 4 bases and J by 0 bases, with 18 bases between them.

The chain joins TRBV7-9 to TRBJ1-5, with D hard to call. V shed 1 base and J shed 0 bases, with 4 bases lying between them. CDR1 SEHNR and CDR2 FQNEAQ come from the germline V gene (reference sequence). The CDR3 has 14 residues. The CDR3 DNA reads as TGTGCCAGCAGCTTAGGAAATAGCAATCAGCCCCAGCATTTT. Its protein is CASSLGNSNQPQHF.

In this sample, this clonotype turned up a few times. This chain uses TRBV5-1 with TRBJ2-2; no firm D call. This CDR3 has 16 amino acids. CDR1 and CDR2 from the germline V gene are SGHRS and YFSETQ. Deletions cut 5 bases from V and 6 bases from J, with 20 bases between. The CDR3 nucleotides read TGCGCCAGCAGACTATTGCCCCCCCCTACCGCCGGGGAGCTGTTTTTT. This sequence encodes CASRLLPPPTAGELFF.

This clonotype was recorded only once. The chain uses TRBV19 and TRBJ1-5; D uncertain. This CDR3 is built from 13 residues. Trimming removed 5 bases from V and 5 bases from J, with 10 bases in between. CDR1 and CDR2 from the germline V gene are LNHDA and SQIVND (reference sequence). CDR3 DNA: TGTGCCAGTAGTCTGTTACTGGATCAGCCCCAGCATTTT. It is translated as CASSLLLDQPQHF.

This clonotype came up many times. The V and J genes are TRBV5-1 and TRBJ2-7; D not resolved. The CDR3 sequence is 14 residues long. The V gene's germline CDR1 is SGHRS and CDR2 YFSETQ. V lost 4 bases, J lost 3 bases, and 14 bases lay in between. Here the CDR3 DNA reads TGCGCCAGCAGCGTGACCACACCGGGCTACGAGCAGTACTTC. This translates into CASSVTTPGYEQYF.

This clonotype was seen only a few times. The V call is TRBV24-1, the J call TRBJ1-1, with D tentatively TRBD1 (6 bases). The CDR3 covers 15 residues. Trimming stripped 3 bases from V and 6 bases from J, with 16 bases between. From germline, CDR1 is KGHDR and CDR2 SFDVKD. CDR3 protein: CATSDPGAGSAEAFF. The CDR3 region has the DNA TGTGCCACCAGTGATCCGGGGGCCGGTTCCGCTGAAGCTTTCTTT.

This clonotype turned up a few times. This chain connects TRBV28 to TRBJ2-2, with 9 bases identical to TRBD2. CDR3 length: 15 residues. CDR1 and CDR2 (germline): MDHEN, SYDVKM. Germline trimming cut 8 bases from V and 0 bases from J; bases unmatched to any gene: 4. DNA for the CDR3: TGTGCCAGCGGATCTAGCGGGGCGAACACCGGGGAGCTGTTTTTT. Amino acid sequence: CASGSSGANTGELFF.

This clonotype was seen ten or more times. V is TRBV6-1 and J is TRBJ2-3, with D perhaps matching TRBD1 (6 bases). V gave up 4 bases and J gave up 4 bases, with 6 bases separating them. The CDR3 runs 12 residues. The V gene's germline CDR1 is MNHNS and CDR2 SASEGT. CDR3 sequence (DNA): TGTGCCAGCAGTGGACAGGCAGATACGCAGTATTTT. This codes for CASSGQADTQYF.